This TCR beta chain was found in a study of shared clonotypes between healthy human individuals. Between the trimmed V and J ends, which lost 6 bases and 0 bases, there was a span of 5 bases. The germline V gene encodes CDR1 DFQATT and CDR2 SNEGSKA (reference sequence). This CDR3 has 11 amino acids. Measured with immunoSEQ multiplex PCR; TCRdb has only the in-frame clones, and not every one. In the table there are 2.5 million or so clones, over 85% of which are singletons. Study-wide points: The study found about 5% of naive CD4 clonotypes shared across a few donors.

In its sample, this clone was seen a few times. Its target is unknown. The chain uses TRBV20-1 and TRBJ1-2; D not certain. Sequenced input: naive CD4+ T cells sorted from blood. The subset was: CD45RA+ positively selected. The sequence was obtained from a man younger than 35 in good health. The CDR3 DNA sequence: TGCAGTGCCGCCACTAACTATGGCTACACCTTC. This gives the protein CSAATNYGYTF.